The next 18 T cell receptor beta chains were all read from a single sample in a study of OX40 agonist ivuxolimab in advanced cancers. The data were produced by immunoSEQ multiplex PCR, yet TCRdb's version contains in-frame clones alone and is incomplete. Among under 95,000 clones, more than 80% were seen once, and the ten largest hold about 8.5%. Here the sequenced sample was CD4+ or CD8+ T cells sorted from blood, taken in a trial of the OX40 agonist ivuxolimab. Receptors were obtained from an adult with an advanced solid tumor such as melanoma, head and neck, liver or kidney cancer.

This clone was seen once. CDR3 in amino acids: CASSLSPAAEQFF. CDR3 coding DNA: TGTGCCAGCAGTTTATCGCCCGCCGCCGAGCAGTTCTTC. The chain has TRBV28 and TRBJ2-1; D is unresolved. There are 13 residues in the CDR3. Germline V CDR1 and CDR2: MDHEN, SYDVKM. V lost 1 base and J 10 bases, leaving 11 bases between the germline ends. Complete variable domain (other parts from reference TRBV28 and TRBJ2-1): DVKVTQSSRYLVKRTGEKVFLECVQDMDHENMFWYRQDPGLGLRLIYFSYDVKMKEKGDIPEGYSVSREKKERFSLILESASTNQTSMYLCASSLSPAAEQFFGPGTRLTVL.

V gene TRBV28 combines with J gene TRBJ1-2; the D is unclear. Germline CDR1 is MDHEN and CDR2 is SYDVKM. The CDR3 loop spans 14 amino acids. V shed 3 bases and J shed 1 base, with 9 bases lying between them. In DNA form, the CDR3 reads TGTGCCAGCAGTTTTGCTGGAATTAACTATGGCTACACCTTC. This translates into CASSFAGINYGYTF.

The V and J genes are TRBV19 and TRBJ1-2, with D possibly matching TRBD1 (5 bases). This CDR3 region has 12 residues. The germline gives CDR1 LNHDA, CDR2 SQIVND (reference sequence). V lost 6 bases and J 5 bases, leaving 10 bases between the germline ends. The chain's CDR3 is CASRWDGYGYTF. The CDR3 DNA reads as TGTGCCAGTAGGTGGGACGGATATGGCTACACCTTC.

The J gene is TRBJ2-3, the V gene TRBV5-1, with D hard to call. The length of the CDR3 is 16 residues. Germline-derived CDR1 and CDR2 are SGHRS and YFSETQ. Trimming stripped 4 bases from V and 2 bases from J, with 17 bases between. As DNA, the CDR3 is TGCGCCAGCAGCCTCGGAGTGGACGCAAACACAGATACGCAGTATTTT. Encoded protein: CASSLGVDANTDTQYF.

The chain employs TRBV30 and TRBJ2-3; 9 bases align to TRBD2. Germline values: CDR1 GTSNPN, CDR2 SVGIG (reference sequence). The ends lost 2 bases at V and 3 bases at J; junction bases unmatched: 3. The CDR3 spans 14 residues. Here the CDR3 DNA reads TGTGCCTGGAGTCCCGGACTAGCGACAGATACGCAGTATTTT. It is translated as CAWSPGLATDTQYF.

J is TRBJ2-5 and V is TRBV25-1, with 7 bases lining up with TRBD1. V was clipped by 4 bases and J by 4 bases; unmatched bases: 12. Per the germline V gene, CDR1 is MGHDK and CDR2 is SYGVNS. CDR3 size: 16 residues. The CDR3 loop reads CASSAQGTATRETQYF. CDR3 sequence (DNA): TGTGCCAGCAGTGCCCAAGGGACAGCAACTCGAGAGACCCAGTACTTC.

CDR3 bases: TGTGCCAGCAGGGGACAGGGGAACGCTGGGGCCAACGTCCTGACTTTC. Translation: CASRGQGNAGANVLTF. V gene TRBV7-9 combines with J gene TRBJ2-6; 10 positions match TRBD1. The CDR3 has 16 amino acids. Germline values: CDR1 SEHNR, CDR2 FQNEAQ (reference sequence). V lost 6 bases and J lost 2; bases outside the gene matches: 4.

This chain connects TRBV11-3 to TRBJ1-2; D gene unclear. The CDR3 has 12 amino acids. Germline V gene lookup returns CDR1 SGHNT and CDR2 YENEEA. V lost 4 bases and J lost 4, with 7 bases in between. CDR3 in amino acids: CASSSTAYGYTF. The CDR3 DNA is TGTGCCAGCAGCTCAACGGCCTATGGCTACACCTTC.

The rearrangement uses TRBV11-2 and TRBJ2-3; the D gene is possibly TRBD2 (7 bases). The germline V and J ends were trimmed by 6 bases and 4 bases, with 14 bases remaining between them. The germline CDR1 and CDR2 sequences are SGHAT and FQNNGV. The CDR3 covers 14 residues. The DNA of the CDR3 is TGTGCCAGCAGACGGAGGGGGGGCGCAGATACGCAGTATTTT. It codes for CASRRRGGADTQYF.

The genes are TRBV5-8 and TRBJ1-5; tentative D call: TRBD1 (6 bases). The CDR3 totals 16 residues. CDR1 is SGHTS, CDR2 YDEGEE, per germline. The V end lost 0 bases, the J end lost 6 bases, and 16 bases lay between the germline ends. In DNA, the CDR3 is TGTGCCAGCAGCTTGGAACGGGGGGGGGCGAGTCAGCCCCAGCATTTT. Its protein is CASSLERGGASQPQHF. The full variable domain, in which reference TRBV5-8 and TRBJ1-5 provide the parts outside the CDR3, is EAGVTQSPTHLIKTRGQQATLRCSPISGHTSVYWYQQALGLGLQFLLWYDEGEERNRGNFPPRFSGRQFPNYSSELNVNALELEDSALYLCASSLERGGASQPQHFGDGTRLSIL.

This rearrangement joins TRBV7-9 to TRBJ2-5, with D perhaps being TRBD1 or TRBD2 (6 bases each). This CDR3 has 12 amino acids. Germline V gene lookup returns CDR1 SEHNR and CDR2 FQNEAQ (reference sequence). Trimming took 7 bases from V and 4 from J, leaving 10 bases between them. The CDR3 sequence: CASKGEVETQYF. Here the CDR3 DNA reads TGTGCCAGCAAGGGGGAGGTAGAGACCCAGTACTTC.

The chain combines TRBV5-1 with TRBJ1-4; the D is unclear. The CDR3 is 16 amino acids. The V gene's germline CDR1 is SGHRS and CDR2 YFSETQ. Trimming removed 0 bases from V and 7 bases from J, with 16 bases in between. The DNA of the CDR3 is TGCGCCAGCAGCTTGGAGGGTCATAGGCGGATTGAAAAACTGTTTTTT. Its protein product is CASSLEGHRRIEKLFF. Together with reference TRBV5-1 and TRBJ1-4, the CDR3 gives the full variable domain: KAGVTQTPRYLIKTRGQQVTLSCSPISGHRSVSWYQQTPGQGLQFLFEYFSETQRNKGNFPGRFSGRQFSNSRSEMNVSTLELGDSALYLCASSLEGHRRIEKLFFGSGTQLSVL.

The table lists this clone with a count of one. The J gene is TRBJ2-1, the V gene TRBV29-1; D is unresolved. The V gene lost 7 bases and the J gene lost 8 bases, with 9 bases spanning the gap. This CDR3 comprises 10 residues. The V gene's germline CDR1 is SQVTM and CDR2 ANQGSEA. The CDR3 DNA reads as TGCAGCGCTGGTGGGGATGAGCAGTTCTTC. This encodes CSAGGDEQFF.

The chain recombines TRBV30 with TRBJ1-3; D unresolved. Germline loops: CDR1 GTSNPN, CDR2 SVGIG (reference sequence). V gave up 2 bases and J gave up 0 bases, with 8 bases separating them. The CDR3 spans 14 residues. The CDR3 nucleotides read TGTGCCTGGAGTTTTGGCGGCTCTGGAAACACCATATATTTT. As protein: CAWSFGGSGNTIYF.

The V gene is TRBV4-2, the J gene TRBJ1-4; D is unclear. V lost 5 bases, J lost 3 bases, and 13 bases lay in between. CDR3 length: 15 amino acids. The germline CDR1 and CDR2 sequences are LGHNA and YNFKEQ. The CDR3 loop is CASSSYGVSNEKLFF. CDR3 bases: TGTGCCAGCAGCTCATATGGGGTTTCTAATGAAAAACTGTTTTTT.

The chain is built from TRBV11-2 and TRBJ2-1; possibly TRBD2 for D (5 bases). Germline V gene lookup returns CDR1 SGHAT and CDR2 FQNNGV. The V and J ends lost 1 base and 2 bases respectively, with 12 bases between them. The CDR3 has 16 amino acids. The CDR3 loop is CASSLAPGVAYNEQFF. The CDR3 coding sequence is TGTGCCAGCAGCTTAGCCCCCGGGGTCGCCTACAATGAGCAGTTCTTC.

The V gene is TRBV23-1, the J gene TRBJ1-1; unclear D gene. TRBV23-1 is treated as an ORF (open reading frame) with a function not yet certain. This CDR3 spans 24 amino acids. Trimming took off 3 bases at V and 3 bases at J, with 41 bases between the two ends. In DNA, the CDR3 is TGCGCCAGCAGTCACCCCCACGGAGAGGGTAAGGCCCTTGAGGATTGTTACCTACACACTGAAGCTTTCTTT. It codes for CASSHPHGEGKALEDCYLHTEAFF.

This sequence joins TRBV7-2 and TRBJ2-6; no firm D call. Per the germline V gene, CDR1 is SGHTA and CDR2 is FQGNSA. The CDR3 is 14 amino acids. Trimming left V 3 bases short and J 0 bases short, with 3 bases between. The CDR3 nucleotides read TGTGCCAGCAGCTTTAGCTCTGGGGCCAACGTCCTGACTTTC. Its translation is CASSFSSGANVLTF. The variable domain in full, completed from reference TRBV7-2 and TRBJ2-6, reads GAGVSQSPSNKVTEKGKDVELRCDPISGHTALYWYRQSLGQGLEFLIYFQGNSAPDKSGLPSDRFSAERTGGSVSTLTIQRTQQEDSAVYLCASSFSSGANVLTFGAGSRLTVL.